One TCR beta chain is described in this entry. CDR1 and CDR2 from the germline V gene are MNHEY and SVGAGI. V was clipped by 2 bases and J by 4 bases, with 14 bases between them. CDR3 length: 16 amino acids. The data are from a study of cytotoxic CD8 clonotypes in ibrutinib-treated CLL. Study as a whole: Across the patients, 11 were relapsed/refractory, roughly 16 treatment-naive and 17 to 18 IGHV unmutated.

TCRdb's table, derived via immunoSEQ multiplex PCR, lists solely in-frame clones and lacks some. The repertoire includes over 250,000 clones, approximately 76% of them detected once, and roughly 6% sits in the top ten. The material sequenced was PBMCs, taken at disease progression, from a patient treated with ibrutinib. This TCR was recovered from a human donor with chronic lymphocytic leukemia. V gene TRBV6-5 combines with J gene TRBJ2-2; D gene uncertain. The CDR3: CASSYGTQRGTGELFF. DNA for the CDR3: TGTGCCAGCAGTTACGGCACCCAGCGAGGCACCGGGGAGCTGTTTTTT.